The rows below give T cell receptor beta chains drawn from one sample of a study of shared clonotypes between healthy human individuals. Profiled with immunoSEQ multiplex PCR; TCRdb holds only in-frame clones, not every one. The sample has more than 400,000 clones, approximately 95% seen once. The sequenced sample was naive CD4+ T cells sorted from blood. The receptor source for this set is a woman in her 30s in good health. The CDR3 runs from the conserved cysteine through the conserved F or W. D genes are given only for firm matches. Part of the rows lack a size; the others show once, few, many or a class for expanded clones.

J	size	D	V	CDR3	DNA
TRBJ2-3	-	-	TRBV5-4	CASSLREHPSGDTQYF	TGTGCCAGCAGCTTGCGCGAACATCCCTCAGGGGATACGCAGTATTTT
TRBJ1-1	-	-	TRBV5-1	CASSSGVANTEAFF	TGCGCCAGCAGCTCGGGTGTTGCGAACACTGAAGCTTTCTTT
TRBJ2-1	-	-	TRBV7-8	CASSLAPGMGNNEQFF	TGTGCCAGCAGCTTAGCGCCAGGGATGGGGAACAATGAGCAGTTCTTC
TRBJ2-1	-	-	TRBV11-3	CASSLVGNGYNEQFF	TGTGCCAGCAGCTTGGTAGGGAATGGGTACAATGAGCAGTTCTTC
TRBJ2-7	-	TRBD2	TRBV7-9	CASSFASGTPYEQYF	TGTGCCAGCAGCTTCGCTAGCGGGACTCCCTACGAGCAGTACTTC
TRBJ1-2	-	TRBD1	TRBV7-9	CASSLGQNYGYTF	TGTGCCAGCAGCTTGGGACAGAACTATGGCTACACCTTC
TRBJ1-1	-	-	TRBV7-9	CASSLALGRPPEAFF	TGTGCCAGCAGCTTAGCTCTGGGTCGCCCCCCTGAAGCTTTCTTT
TRBJ2-7	-	TRBD1	TRBV6-6	CASSKTGTGGYEQYF	TGTGCCAGCTCAAAAACCGGGACAGGGGGCTACGAGCAGTACTTC
TRBJ1-1	once	TRBD1	TRBV29-1	CSGKTGTVGNTEAFF	TGCAGCGGGAAGACAGGGACGGTAGGGAACACTGAAGCTTTCTTT
TRBJ2-7	once	-	TRBV19	CASSPGLTNPYEQYF	TGTGCCAGTAGTCCGGGACTTACGAACCCCTACGAGCAGTACTTC
TRBJ2-1	-	-	TRBV9	CASSPLASSYNEQFF	TGTGCCAGCAGCCCCTTGGCGAGCTCCTACAATGAGCAGTTCTTC
TRBJ1-1	-	-	TRBV11-3	CASSLGFNTEAFF	TGTGCCAGCAGCTTAGGGTTTAACACTGAAGCTTTCTTT
TRBJ2-1	-	TRBD2	TRBV4-1	CASSQGLAGGYNEQFF	TGCGCCAGCAGCCAAGGACTAGCGGGAGGGTACAATGAGCAGTTCTTC
TRBJ2-3	-	-	TRBV27	CASSMNTDTQYF	TGTGCCAGCAGTATGAACACAGATACGCAGTATTTT
TRBJ1-2	few	-	TRBV7-9	CASSSTGNYGYTF	TGTGCCAGCAGTTCCACAGGGAACTATGGCTACACCTTC
TRBJ2-6	-	-	TRBV19	CASSTKAALGGANVLTF	TGTGCCAGTAGCACCAAGGCGGCTTTAGGTGGGGCCAACGTCCTGACTTTC
TRBJ1-5	-	-	TRBV7-9	CASSPRGDSNQPQHF	TGTGCCAGCAGCCCCAGGGGTGATAGCAATCAGCCCCAGCATTTT
TRBJ2-1	-	TRBD2	TRBV5-1	CASSQTSGSYNEQFF	TGCGCCAGCAGTCAGACTAGCGGCTCCTACAATGAGCAGTTCTTC
TRBJ2-1	-	TRBD2	TRBV30	CAWSIPSGIGNEQFF	TGTGCCTGGAGTATTCCTAGCGGGATAGGTAATGAGCAGTTCTTC
TRBJ1-2	-	-	TRBV19	CASIGTLDGYTF	TGTGCCAGTATCGGGACACTGGACGGCTACACCTTC
TRBJ1-2	-	-	TRBV6-5	CASSSSQGKGNYGYTF	TGTGCCAGCAGTTCCTCCCAGGGGAAGGGGAACTATGGCTACACCTTC
TRBJ1-3	-	-	TRBV28	CASTSGSSGNTIYF	TGTGCCAGCACGTCAGGGAGCTCTGGAAACACCATATATTTT
TRBJ2-7	-	-	TRBV5-6	CASSRAGSPEGEQYF	TGTGCCAGCAGCCGGGCAGGCTCCCCGGAGGGCGAGCAGTACTTC
TRBJ2-7	-	TRBD2	TRBV11-2	CASSLGGLAAYEQYF	TGTGCCAGCAGCTTGGGGGGACTAGCGGCCTACGAGCAGTACTTC
TRBJ1-5	-	-	TRBV28	CASSLRKNGTDYQPQHF	TGTGCCAGCAGTTTGCGCAAAAACGGGACGGATTATCAGCCCCAGCATTTT
TRBJ1-5	once	-	TRBV6-5	CASVEASNNQPQHF	TGTGCCAGCGTCGAGGCCTCTAACAATCAGCCCCAGCATTTT
TRBJ2-6	-	-	TRBV7-9	CASSAMTWGYRTGANVLTF	TGTGCCAGCAGCGCGATGACTTGGGGGTACCGCACTGGGGCCAACGTCCTGACTTTC
TRBJ2-7	-	TRBD1	TRBV5-1	CASRPAPGQRTYEQYF	TGCGCCAGCAGACCGGCCCCGGGACAGAGAACCTACGAGCAGTACTTC
TRBJ2-1	-	-	TRBV9	CASSVGSREQFF	TGTGCCAGCAGCGTAGGGAGTCGCGAACAGTTCTTC
TRBJ2-7	-	-	TRBV6-5	CASSYGQGTYEQYF	TGTGCCAGCAGTTACGGACAAGGAACTTACGAGCAGTACTTC
TRBJ2-7	-	-	TRBV27	CASSFRGTSYEQYF	TGTGCCAGCAGTTTTCGCGGGACCTCTTACGAGCAGTACTTC
TRBJ1-2	-	TRBD1	TRBV7-9	CASSLAGTVTGYTF	TGTGCCAGCAGCTTAGCGGGGACAGTGACTGGCTACACCTTC
TRBJ1-1	-	TRBD1	TRBV5-1	CASRTGEANTEAFF	TGCGCCAGCCGAACAGGGGAGGCGAACACTGAAGCTTTCTTT
TRBJ1-4	-	-	TRBV28	CASSSGSANEKLFF	TGTGCCAGCAGCTCAGGGTCGGCTAATGAAAAACTGTTTTTT
TRBJ2-3	-	-	TRBV19	CASSISKFFDTQYF	TGTGCCAGTAGTATCTCCAAATTTTTTGATACGCAGTATTTT
TRBJ2-1	-	-	TRBV28	CASSYGWGQTSNEQFF	TGTGCCAGCAGTTATGGTTGGGGCCAGACGAGCAATGAGCAGTTCTTC
TRBJ2-2	-	-	TRBV28	CASRVGGSNTGELFF	TGTGCCAGCAGGGTGGGGGGTTCGAACACCGGGGAGCTGTTTTTT
TRBJ2-2	-	-	TRBV19	CASSITRTDTGELFF	TGTGCCAGTAGTATAACGCGGACAGACACCGGGGAGCTGTTTTTT
TRBJ1-2	-	-	TRBV28	CASSPAARLYGYTF	TGTGCCAGCAGTCCGGCTGCCCGGCTATATGGCTACACCTTC
TRBJ1-1	-	-	TRBV19	CASSIQGDTEAFF	TGTGCCAGTAGTATCCAGGGTGACACTGAAGCTTTCTTT
TRBJ2-3	-	-	TRBV5-1	CASSLTSTRTDTQYF	TGCGCCAGCAGCTTGACTAGCACACGCACAGATACGCAGTATTTT
TRBJ1-3	-	-	TRBV6-5	CASSHEGIPGNTIYF	TGTGCCAGCAGCCACGAGGGGATCCCTGGAAACACCATATATTTT
TRBJ2-1	-	TRBD1	TRBV6-5	CASSLDRGNKQFF	TGTGCCAGCAGTCTCGACAGGGGGAATAAGCAGTTCTTC
TRBJ2-7	few	-	TRBV28	CASSLAGKDEQYF	TGTGCCAGCAGTTTGGCAGGGAAGGACGAGCAGTACTTC
TRBJ2-2	-	-	TRBV4-2	CASSQDRAGMGTGELFF	TGTGCCAGCAGCCAAGATCGGGCAGGGATGGGCACCGGGGAGCTGTTTTTT
TRBJ2-1	-	TRBD2	TRBV27	CASSLFVGSGSFANEQFF	TGTGCCAGCAGTTTATTTGTCGGTAGCGGGAGTTTTGCGAATGAGCAGTTCTTC
TRBJ2-2	-	-	TRBV11-3	CASSLVSFDSGDTGELFF	TGTGCCAGCAGCTTAGTATCCTTCGATAGCGGTGACACCGGGGAGCTGTTTTTT
TRBJ1-1	-	-	TRBV5-1	CASSLKVLNTEAFF	TGCGCCAGCAGCTTAAAAGTCTTGAACACTGAAGCTTTCTTT
TRBJ1-5	-	-	TRBV7-6	CASSLQDNNQPQHF	TGTGCCAGCAGCTTACAGGACAATAATCAGCCCCAGCATTTT
TRBJ1-2	few	-	TRBV9	CASSGRNSVAGYTF	TGTGCCAGCAGCGGGAGAAATAGTGTTGCGGGCTACACCTTC
TRBJ2-2	-	TRBD1	TRBV11-1	CASSHFALDRGYTGELFF	TGTGCCAGCAGCCATTTTGCCCTCGACAGGGGTTATACCGGGGAGCTGTTTTTT
TRBJ2-7	-	-	TRBV7-9	CASSPALYENSYEQYF	TGTGCCAGCAGCCCCGCCCTTTATGAAAACTCCTACGAGCAGTACTTC
TRBJ2-7	-	-	TRBV5-1	CASSQGASGPYEQYF	TGCGCCAGCAGCCAGGGGGCTAGCGGTCCCTACGAGCAGTACTTC